These 9 T cell receptor beta chains came from one sample sequenced in a study of T cell responses to AZD1222 COVID-19 vaccine. Measured with immunoSEQ multiplex PCR; TCRdb has only the in-frame clones, and not every one. The sample yields 150,000 to 200,000 clones, roughly 91% seen once. The source was peripheral blood, collected on day 0 of AZD1222 vaccination. These receptors were collected from an adult in good health.

This clone was seen just once. The V call is TRBV27, the J call TRBJ1-2, with a possible D match to TRBD1 (5 bases). V was shortened by 8 bases and J by 8 bases, with 27 bases between the two germline ends. Germline V gene sequence: CDR1 MNHEY, CDR2 SMNVEV (reference sequence). The CDR3 loop spans 16 amino acids. The CDR3 sequence: CASATSGAGRGEGYTF. In DNA form, the CDR3 reads TGTGCCAGCGCCACCTCCGGGGCCGGGAGGGGAGAGGGCTACACCTTC.

This clone was counted a few times. This chain joins TRBV28 and TRBJ2-1; D is possibly TRBD2 (5 bases). CDR3 size: 15 residues. Germline CDR1 and CDR2: MDHEN and SYDVKM. The V end was cut by 7 bases, the J end by 0 bases, with 13 bases between. In nucleotides, the CDR3 is TGTGCCAGCACGGCCCAGGACTTCTCCTACAATGAGCAGTTCTTC. Translating it yields CASTAQDFSYNEQFF.

This sequence joins TRBV16 and TRBJ2-1; D not resolved. Deletions cut 0 bases from V and 6 bases from J, with 9 bases between. The CDR3 is made up of 14 amino acids. Germline V gene data show CDR1 as KGHSY and CDR2 as FQNENV. DNA for the CDR3: TGTGCCAGCAGCCAATCTTGGGCGAGCAATGAGCAGTTCTTC. Its protein is CASSQSWASNEQFF.

This clone was seen once. CDR3 in amino acids: CASSLQGPPPYSNQPQHF. The CDR3 region has the DNA TGCGCCAGCAGCTTACAGGGGCCCCCCCCCTATAGCAATCAGCCCCAGCATTTT. V is TRBV5-1 and J is TRBJ1-5; 7 bases match TRBD1. The CDR3 consists of 18 residues. V was pared by 2 bases and J by 0 bases, with 11 bases of the junction left unmatched. Germline V gives CDR1 SGHRS, CDR2 YFSETQ.

The CDR3 DNA sequence: TGTGCCAGCAGTTTGGGGACAGCAATGAACACTGAAGCTTTCTTT. It codes for CASSLGTAMNTEAFF. The V and J genes are TRBV27 and TRBJ1-1, with 7 nucleotides matching TRBD1. V shed 3 bases, J shed 0 bases, and the junction held 4 bases outside the gene matches. In germline, CDR1 is MNHEY, CDR2 SMNVEV (reference sequence). CDR3 size: 15 residues.

The gene calls are TRBV11-2 and TRBJ2-2; 7 nucleotides agree with TRBD2. The junction had 8 bases not matched to a gene; V was cut back by 5 bases and J by 5 bases. The CDR3 runs to 15 residues. In germline, CDR1 is SGHAT, CDR2 FQNNGV. The CDR3 reads CASSPTRRGTGELFF. The CDR3 bases are TGTGCCAGCAGCCCAACTCGGCGGGGGACCGGGGAGCTGTTTTTT. Full variable domain (outside the CDR3, taken from reference TRBV11-2 and TRBJ2-2): EAGVAQSPRYKIIEKRQSVAFWCNPISGHATLYWYQQILGQGPKLLIQFQNNGVVDDSQLPKDRFSAERLKGVDSTLKIQPAKLEDSAVYLCASSPTRRGTGELFFGEGSRLTVL.

The V gene is TRBV3-1 (or the pseudogene TRBV3-2), the J gene TRBJ1-3; D unresolved. Trimming left V 1 base short and J 1 base short, with 8 bases between. Germline V gene sequence: CDR1 LGHDT, CDR2 YNNKEL (reference sequence). The CDR3 covers 15 residues. CDR3 region: CASSQGRGSGNTIYF. CDR3 nucleotides: TGTGCCAGCAGCCAAGGTCGCGGGTCTGGAAACACCATATATTTT.

This chain joins TRBV13 and TRBJ2-7; TRBD1 aligns across 7 bases. Looked up from germline, CDR1 is PRHDT and CDR2 is FYEKMQ (reference sequence). The CDR3 has 16 residues. V lost 2 bases, J lost 1 base, and 8 bases stayed unmatched. The CDR3 reads CASSLRLGDSSYEQYF. The DNA of the CDR3 is TGTGCCAGCAGCTTACGCTTGGGGGACAGTTCCTACGAGCAGTACTTC.

This clone was seen a single time. V usage is TRBV6-5 and J usage is TRBJ2-7, with 8 bases lining up with TRBD2. The germline V gene has CDR1 MNHEY and CDR2 SVGAGI. V lost 10 bases, J lost 2 bases, and 10 bases stayed unmatched. The CDR3 is 14 residues long. The CDR3 DNA sequence: TGTGCCACGCGGCAGTCGGGAGGGCCCTACGAGCAGTACTTC. This gives the protein CATRQSGGPYEQYF.